A single sample gave rise to the 20 T cell receptor beta chains below, sequenced in a study of cytomegalovirus exposure and HLA in healthy donors. Amplification used 60 Vbeta primers and 13 Jbeta primers. The repertoire was sequenced with immunoSEQ multiplex PCR; TCRdb's copy has only in-frame clones and lacks some. The data hold fewer than 100,000 clones, with over 65% observed a single time. What was sequenced was PBMCs. The receptor set was obtained from a man aged 35-49 years in good health and CMV-seronegative.

This sequence joins TRBV4-1 and TRBJ2-7; 7 bases fit TRBD1. This CDR3 has 13 residues. CDR1 is MGHRA, CDR2 YSYEKL, per germline. The V gene end was trimmed by 2 bases and the J gene end by 4 bases; junction bases not matched to a gene: 2. The CDR3 coding sequence is TGCGCCAGCAGCCAATCGGACAGGTACGAGCAGTACTTC. Its protein is CASSQSDRYEQYF.

V usage is TRBV30 and J usage is TRBJ2-1, with no clear D. CDR3 length equals 13 residues. Between the trimmed V and J ends, which lost 1 base and 10 bases, there was a span of 14 bases. Germline V gene lookup returns CDR1 GTSNPN and CDR2 SVGIG (reference sequence). The CDR3 coding sequence is TGTGCCTGGAGTGCAGAACGACTTGTAGAGCAGTTCTTC. This translates into CAWSAERLVEQFF. The whole variable domain, remainder taken from reference TRBV30 and TRBJ2-1, is SQTIHQWPATLVQPVGSPLSLECTVEGTSNPNLYWYRQAAGRGLQLLFYSVGIGQISSEVPQNLSASRPQDRQFILSSKKLLLSDSGFYLCAWSAERLVEQFFGPGTRLTVL.

J is TRBJ2-5 and V is TRBV6-1; TRBD2 matches at 13 bases. V shed 6 bases and J 6 bases; nucleotides not matched to a gene: 7. The germline V gene has CDR1 MNHNS and CDR2 SASEGT. The CDR3 is made up of 15 amino acids. CDR3 in amino acids: CASSELAGGVKTQYF. CDR3 DNA sequence: TGTGCCAGCAGCGAACTAGCGGGAGGGGTCAAGACCCAGTACTTC.

The V and J genes are TRBV5-4 and TRBJ2-3; tentative D call: TRBD1 (6 bases). Deletions cut 3 bases from V and 2 bases from J, with 19 bases between. This CDR3 region has 17 residues. Germline V lookup: CDR1 SGHNT, CDR2 YYREEE (reference sequence). For the CDR3, the DNA is TGTGCCAGCAGCTACCCCTCAAAACAGGGAATCACAGATACGCAGTATTTT. Encoded protein: CASSYPSKQGITDTQYF. The entire variable domain, with the rest obtained from reference TRBV5-4 and TRBJ2-3, is as follows: ETGVTQSPTHLIKTRGQQVTLRCSSQSGHNTVSWYQQALGQGPQFIFQYYREEENGRGNFPPRFSGLQFPNYSSELNVNALELDDSALYLCASSYPSKQGITDTQYFGPGTRLTVL.

The chain joins TRBV5-1 to TRBJ2-2; possible D gene TRBD2, 6 bases. Germline V gene lookup returns CDR1 SGHRS and CDR2 YFSETQ. V was cut by 4 bases and J by 1 base, with 11 bases left in between. There are 15 residues in the CDR3. The CDR3 DNA is TGCGCCAGCAGCCCGGGACTTATGAACACCGGGGAGCTGTTTTTT. It specifies CASSPGLMNTGELFF.

The gene calls are TRBV5-1 and TRBJ2-2, with unresolved D. With 4 bases removed from V and 1 base from J, the gap between germline ends came to 14 bases. There are 16 residues in the CDR3. Germline assignment: CDR1 SGHRS and CDR2 YFSETQ. CDR3 protein: CASSNPPAGNTGELFF. CDR3 nucleotide sequence: TGCGCCAGCAGCAATCCCCCAGCAGGGAACACCGGGGAGCTGTTTTTT. The whole variable domain, remainder taken from reference TRBV5-1 and TRBJ2-2, is KAGVTQTPRYLIKTRGQQVTLSCSPISGHRSVSWYQQTPGQGLQFLFEYFSETQRNKGNFPGRFSGRQFSNSRSEMNVSTLELGDSALYLCASSNPPAGNTGELFFGEGSRLTVL.

The V call is TRBV19, the J call TRBJ1-4, with a tentative D call TRBD1 (5 bases). CDR1 is LNHDA, CDR2 SQIVND, per germline (reference sequence). Trimming shortened V by 7 bases and J by 8 bases, and 17 bases separated the two germline ends. The CDR3 extends over 14 amino acids. The CDR3: CASMGDFRGEKLFF. The CDR3 nucleotides are TGTGCCAGTATGGGGGACTTCCGCGGGGAAAAACTGTTTTTT.

This chain links TRBV5-1 with TRBJ1-5; D is perhaps TRBD1 (5 bases). V was pared by 2 bases and J by 5 bases, with 8 bases between. The CDR3 contains 13 residues. Germline assignment: CDR1 SGHRS and CDR2 YFSETQ. The CDR3 here is CASSFQGDQPQHF. CDR3 nucleotides: TGCGCCAGCAGCTTCCAGGGCGATCAGCCCCAGCATTTT.

The rearrangement joins TRBV19 to TRBJ2-5; 8 nucleotides align to TRBD1. The V gene's germline CDR1 is LNHDA and CDR2 SQIVND (reference sequence). The CDR3 has 16 amino acids. The J segment lost 1 base and the V segment lost 6 bases, leaving 10 bases of the junction unmatched. The DNA of the CDR3 is TGTGCCAGTAGCCGAAGGACAGGGCCCCCCCAAGAGACCCAGTACTTC. Translated, it gives CASSRRTGPPQETQYF.

The V gene is TRBV5-1, the J gene TRBJ2-7, with D perhaps TRBD2 (6 bases). CDR1 and CDR2 from the germline V gene are SGHRS and YFSETQ. Trimming cost V 0 bases and J 3 bases, with 16 bases left between them. The CDR3 loop spans 16 amino acids. The CDR3 DNA follows: TGCGCCAGCAGCTTGGGCGGGGCCAACTTGGTCTACGAGCAGTACTTC. It yields the protein CASSLGGANLVYEQYF.

This rearrangement joins TRBV29-1 to TRBJ2-1, with unresolved D. Trimming removed 6 bases from V and 1 base from J, with 16 bases in between. This CDR3 comprises 15 residues. The V gene's germline CDR1 is SQVTM and CDR2 ANQGSEA. DNA for the CDR3: TGCAGCGTCGGCGTGGGCCCCGTGTCCTACAATGAGCAGTTCTTC. Its translation is CSVGVGPVSYNEQFF.

This chain uses TRBV7-2 with TRBJ2-1; 9 positions agree with TRBD2. The J segment lost 13 bases and the V segment lost 1 base, leaving 5 bases of the junction unmatched. In germline, CDR1 is SGHTA, CDR2 FQGNSA. This CDR3 spans 13 amino acids. In nucleotides, the CDR3 is TGTGCCAGCAGCTTAGGACTGCGGGGGGGCCAGTTCTTC. Protein sequence: CASSLGLRGGQFF.

This clone has only a few counts. The V and J genes are TRBV5-1 and TRBJ2-1; 7 bases match TRBD2. The V gene end was trimmed by 5 bases and the J gene end by 0 bases; junction bases not matched to a gene: 5. This CDR3 is 15 amino acids long. Germline V gives CDR1 SGHRS, CDR2 YFSETQ. The CDR3 protein is CASRAGVGSYNEQFF. The CDR3 DNA reads TGCGCCAGCAGGGCGGGAGTCGGCTCCTACAATGAGCAGTTCTTC.

The CDR3 DNA sequence: TGCGCCAGCAGCTTGAGACAGGGGAGTGATACGCAGTATTTT. This gives the protein CASSLRQGSDTQYF. The chain carries TRBV5-1 and TRBJ2-3, with 8 positions matching TRBD1. CDR1 and CDR2 from the germline V gene are SGHRS and YFSETQ. CDR3 size: 14 residues. After removal of 1 base from V and 6 bases from J, the junction contained 4 bases not matched to a gene.

The rearrangement joins TRBV10-2 to TRBJ1-4; D not certain. Deletions cut 4 bases from V and 4 bases from J, with 10 bases between. Germline V gene sequence: CDR1 WSHSY, CDR2 SAAADI. The CDR3 is made up of 14 amino acids. In nucleotides, the CDR3 is TGCGCCAGCAGTGGGTCGGGCTTTAATGAAAAACTGTTTTTT. Residues: CASSGSGFNEKLFF.

V is TRBV6-5 and J is TRBJ2-7; the D is unclear. This CDR3 comprises 13 residues. With 0 bases removed from V and 6 bases from J, the gap between germline ends came to 9 bases. CDR1 is MNHEY, CDR2 SVGAGI, per germline. The CDR3 DNA follows: TGTGCCAGCAGTTACTCGAAGGAGCGCGAGCAGTACTTC. Its translation is CASSYSKEREQYF.

V and J are TRBV7-9 and TRBJ1-1; 10 nucleotides match TRBD1. The J segment lost 2 bases and the V segment lost 5 bases, leaving 5 bases of the junction unmatched. Germline values: CDR1 SEHNR, CDR2 FQNEAQ (reference sequence). The CDR3 runs 15 residues. CDR3 region: CASSPGQGGNTEAFF. The DNA of the CDR3 is TGTGCCAGCAGCCCAGGACAGGGGGGTAACACTGAAGCTTTCTTT.

The CDR3 spells CASKPLPGQRGPNQPQHF. CDR3 DNA: TGTGCCAGCAAACCTCTTCCGGGACAGCGAGGCCCTAATCAGCCCCAGCATTTT. The chain combines TRBV28 with TRBJ1-5, with 7 bases lining up with TRBD1. Looked up from germline, CDR1 is MDHEN and CDR2 is SYDVKM. The CDR3 is made up of 18 amino acids. The trim removed 7 bases at V and 4 bases at J, leaving 19 bases unmatched.

V gene TRBV5-6 combines with J gene TRBJ2-7; tentatively, D is TRBD1 (6 bases). Germline V gives CDR1 SGHDT, CDR2 YYEEEE. The CDR3 is made up of 15 amino acids. Trimming took off 3 bases at V and 6 bases at J, with 19 bases between the two ends. CDR3 protein: CASSSIWGRISEQYF. The CDR3 region has the DNA TGTGCCAGCAGCTCCATTTGGGGGCGAATCTCCGAGCAGTACTTC.

The chain is built from TRBV11-2 and TRBJ1-5; 7 bases are shared with TRBD1. The CDR3 extends over 15 amino acids. Germline V lookup: CDR1 SGHAT, CDR2 FQNNGV. V shed 5 bases and J 0 bases; nucleotides not matched to a gene: 4. For the CDR3, the DNA is TGTGCCAGCAGCCCGAGGACAGGTAGCAATCAGCCCCAGCATTTT. Amino acids: CASSPRTGSNQPQHF.